This T cell receptor (beta chain) was obtained from a study of T cells after yellow fever vaccination. Generation of TCR cDNA used 5'RACE template switching (which added a universal primer site and UMIs). Using its own MiXCR run on the 5' RACE reads, TCRdb lists one record per CDR3 protein. The sample has around 320,000 distinct CDR3 sequences, about 10% seen once. As concerns this clonotype: Its antigen is as yet unknown.

CDR1 SGHRS and CDR2 YFSETQ come from the germline V gene. The CDR3 is made up of 15 amino acids. General study results and limits: Weaker overall, the secondary response nonetheless peaked faster (day 5 versus 15). The presence of abundant clonotypes contaminating from the bulk population was possible in FACS-sorted repertoires.

This receptor was taken from a man aged 18 to 35 who received the YFV17D yellow fever vaccine. The material was CD4+ T cells sorted from PBMCs, obtained 45 days after the yellow fever booster vaccination. This rearrangement joins TRBV5-1 to TRBJ2-2; TRBD1 matches at 7 bases. The CDR3 is CATQGENTNTGELFF. The CDR3 region has the DNA TGCGCTACTCAGGGGGAGAACACGAACACCGGGGAGCTGTTTTTT.